The entry below gives a single T cell receptor (beta chain) sequence along with its context. This clonotype was seen many times. What this receptor recognizes is not known. One base away there is no much larger clone; base qualities are not given. The record originates from a study of T cells after yellow fever vaccination (dated by TCRdb to the late 2010s). With regard to the full study: Libraries from fractions with low cell numbers were prepared with the SMART-Seq v4 Ultra Low Input RNA kit. To track T-cell clones before and after primary and booster YFV17D yellow fever vaccination, bulk TCR alpha and beta repertoires were sequenced longitudinally. Two healthy male donors, one aged 18 to 29 and one aged 30 to 39 years, made up the cohort. Blood was collected at multiple timepoints before and after primary and secondary immunization, and bulk PBMC replicates and cell subsets were isolated.

The treatment or condition label for this specimen denotes: live attenuated yellow fever vaccine strain. Two biological replicates of bulk PBMCs were collected at each blood-draw timepoint. PBMCs were isolated from peripheral blood using a standard Ficoll-Paque protocol. TriZol was used to extract RNA from bulk PBMCs, from CD4 and CD8 fractions, and from dextramer-positive and dextramer-negative fractions. TCR cDNA was made using 5'RACE template switching, a step that added a universal primer site and unique molecular identifiers. Priming for cDNA synthesis came from both the TCR alpha and TCR beta constant segments. Two PCR steps were used to amplify libraries, with sample barcodes and sequencing adapters being added in the second step. Libraries were sequenced on Illumina HiSeq 2500 (2x100 bp) or NovaSeq (2x150 bp). The authors' analysis ran thus. Demultiplexing of reads and collapsing into UMI consensus sequences were performed with MIGEC, and V(D)J alignment was carried out with MiXCR. Clonotypes responding to the vaccine were identified with edgeR on replicate PBMC samples, with the criteria of FDR below 0.01 and a log2 fold change above 5 up to day 15. Each bulk clonotype received a CD4 or CD8 identity based on whether the sequenced CD4 or CD8 repertoire contained that clonotype at higher abundance. TCRdb's own reprocessing of the public reads used fastp at Q25 and MiXCR and kept productive beta chains. Records with the same CDR3 protein are collapsed into one entry carrying the most frequent genes and DNA. The V and J calls and clone size are TCRdb's, not the authors'. The sample has about 580,000 distinct CDR3 sequences on record, around 17% of them singletons. The ten largest clones represent around 16% of the sample.

The research as a whole found: Compared with the primary T-cell response, the secondary T-cell response was faster but weaker, reaching its peak on day 5 rather than on day 15. FACS-sorted repertoires could contain abundant contaminating clonotypes from the bulk population, so computational filtering was required. After the booster, most of the clones that had expanded following primary vaccination were detected again (around 97% of CD4 and around 90% of CD8), which suggests that memory was broadly maintained. A small fraction of clonotypes appeared in both the CD4 and CD8 compartments, likely as a result of convergent recombination. Because the study included only a couple of donors, the extent to which the findings can be generalized is limited.

The germline V gene provides CDR1 LGHNA and CDR2 YNFKEQ. Its CDR3 holds 15 amino acids, cysteine through phenylalanine. Kept here is only the CDR3 DNA, which spans 45 bases and is read in frame from base 1. V has 4 bases trimmed and J has 5 bases trimmed; junction bases matching no gene number 8. This TCR was sampled from a man younger than 30 who received the YFV17D yellow fever vaccine. Recombination linked TRBV4-2 to TRBJ1-1, with 9 middle bases fitting TRBD1. The sequenced sample was PBMCs, obtained more than 4 days after the first yellow fever vaccination. The CDR3 reads as follows: CASSRTGTGKTEAFF. The bases read TGTGCCAGCAGCCGGACCGGGACAGGGAAAACTGAAGCTTTCTTT.